The 4 T cell receptor beta chains presented below share a single source sample, sequenced in a study of blood T cell repertoires in COVID-19. The protocol was immunoSEQ multiplex PCR, while the TCRdb copy is restricted to in-frame clones and leaves out a portion. The profile shows about 60,000 clones, approximately 80% of them singletons. The specimen was peripheral blood. Receptors were obtained from a man in his fifties with COVID-19, enrolled during active disease.

This clone has only one observation. The gene calls are TRBV6-6 and TRBJ1-5; 7 nucleotides agree with TRBD1. CDR1 and CDR2 from the germline V gene are MNHNY and SVGAGI (reference sequence). This CDR3 spans 14 amino acids. Trimming at V came to 4 bases and at J to 7 bases, leaving 7 bases not matched to a gene. The CDR3 spells CASSSPTGFQPQHF. As DNA, the CDR3 is TGTGCCAGCAGTTCACCGACAGGGTTCCAGCCCCAGCATTTT.

This clone was recorded once. The chain employs TRBV28 and TRBJ1-5; TRBD1 might be the D (6 bases). The CDR3 runs 16 residues. Germline assignment: CDR1 MDHEN and CDR2 SYDVKM. With 5 bases removed from V and 2 bases from J, the gap between germline ends came to 16 bases. The CDR3 DNA reads as TGTGCCAGCAGTATGAAACAGGGATGGGGCAATCAGCCCCAGCATTTT. It translates to CASSMKQGWGNQPQHF.

About this clone: It may be a read error: a sequence one base away is much more abundant. The chain is built from TRBV6-5 and TRBJ2-7; 8 nucleotides match TRBD1. The CDR3 spans 13 residues. After removal of 6 bases from V and 2 bases from J, the junction contained 3 bases not matched to a gene. Germline-derived CDR1 and CDR2 are MNHEY and SVGAGI. CDR3 DNA: TGTGCCAGCAGATTGGGACAGGCCTACGAGCAGTACTTC. Its protein is CASRLGQAYEQYF.

The rearrangement joins TRBV27 to TRBJ2-7; 9 positions match TRBD1. From germline, CDR1 is MNHEY and CDR2 SMNVEV (reference sequence). The V gene end was trimmed by 6 bases and the J gene end by 5 bases; junction bases not matched to a gene: 14. The CDR3 covers 16 residues. The CDR3 here is CASSRGRGQGYHEQYF. CDR3 in DNA: TGTGCCAGCAGCCGAGGGCGGGGACAGGGTTATCACGAGCAGTACTTC.